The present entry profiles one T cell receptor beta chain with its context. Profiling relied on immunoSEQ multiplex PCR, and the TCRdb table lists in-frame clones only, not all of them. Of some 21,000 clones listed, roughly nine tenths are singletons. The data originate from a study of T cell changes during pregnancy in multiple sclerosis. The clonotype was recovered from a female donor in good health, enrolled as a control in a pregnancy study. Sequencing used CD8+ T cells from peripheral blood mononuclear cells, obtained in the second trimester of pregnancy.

CDR3 bases: TGTGCCAGCAGTCCCTATAGCGGGTCCAATGAGCAGTTCTTC. Amino acid sequence: CASSPYSGSNEQFF. V gene TRBV27 combines with J gene TRBJ2-1; 7 nucleotides agree with TRBD2. In germline, CDR1 is MNHEY, CDR2 SMNVEV (reference sequence). J was trimmed by 6 bases and V by 5 bases; bases with no gene match: 7. The length of the CDR3 is 14 residues.